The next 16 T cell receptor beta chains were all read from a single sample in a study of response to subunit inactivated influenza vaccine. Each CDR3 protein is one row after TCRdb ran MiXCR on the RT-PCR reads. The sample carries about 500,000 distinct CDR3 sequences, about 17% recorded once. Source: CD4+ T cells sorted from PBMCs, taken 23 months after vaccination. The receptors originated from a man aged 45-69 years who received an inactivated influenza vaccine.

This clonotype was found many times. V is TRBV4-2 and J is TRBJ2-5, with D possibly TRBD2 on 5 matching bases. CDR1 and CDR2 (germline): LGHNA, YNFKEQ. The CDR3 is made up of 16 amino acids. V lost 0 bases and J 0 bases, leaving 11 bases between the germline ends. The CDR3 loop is CASSQERQRNQETQYF. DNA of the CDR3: TGTGCCAGCAGCCAAGAACGGCAGCGGAACCAAGAGACCCAGTACTTC.

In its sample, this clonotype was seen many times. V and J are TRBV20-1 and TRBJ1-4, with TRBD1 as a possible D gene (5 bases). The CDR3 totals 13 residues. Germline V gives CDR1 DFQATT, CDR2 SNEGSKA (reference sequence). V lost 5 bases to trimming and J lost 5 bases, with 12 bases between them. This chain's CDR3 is CSALDSRNEKLFF. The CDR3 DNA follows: TGCAGTGCTTTAGACAGCCGAAATGAAAAACTGTTTTTT.

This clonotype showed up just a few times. The DNA for the CDR3 is TGCGCCAGCAGTTCTACCGGGACCTCTAAGTCCTACGAGCAGTACTTC. Protein sequence: CASSSTGTSKSYEQYF. The chain is built from TRBV5-1 and TRBJ2-7, with D perhaps matching TRBD1 or TRBD2 (5 bases each). Germline V gene data show CDR1 as SGHRS and CDR2 as YFSETQ. The V gene lost 5 bases and the J gene lost 1 base, with 19 bases spanning the gap. This CDR3 has 16 amino acids.

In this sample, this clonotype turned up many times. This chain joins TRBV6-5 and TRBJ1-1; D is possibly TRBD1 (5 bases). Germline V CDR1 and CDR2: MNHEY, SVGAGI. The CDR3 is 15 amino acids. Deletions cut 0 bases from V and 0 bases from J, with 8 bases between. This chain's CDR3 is CASSYSRQMNTEAFF. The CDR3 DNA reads TGTGCCAGCAGTTACTCCCGACAGATGAACACTGAAGCTTTCTTT.

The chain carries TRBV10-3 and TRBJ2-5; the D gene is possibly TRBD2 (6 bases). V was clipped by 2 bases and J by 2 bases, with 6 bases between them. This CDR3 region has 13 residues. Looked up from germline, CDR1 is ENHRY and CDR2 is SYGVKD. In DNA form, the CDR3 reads TGTGCCATCAGTGAGGGGGGGCAAGAGACCCAGTACTTC. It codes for CAISEGGQETQYF.

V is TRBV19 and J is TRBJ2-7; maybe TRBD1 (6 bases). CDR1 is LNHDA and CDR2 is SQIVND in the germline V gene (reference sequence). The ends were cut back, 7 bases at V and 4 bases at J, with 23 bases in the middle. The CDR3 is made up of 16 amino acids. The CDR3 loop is CASKAVHGQPEYEQYF. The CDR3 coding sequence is TGTGCCAGTAAAGCGGTGCACGGACAGCCGGAATACGAGCAGTACTTC.

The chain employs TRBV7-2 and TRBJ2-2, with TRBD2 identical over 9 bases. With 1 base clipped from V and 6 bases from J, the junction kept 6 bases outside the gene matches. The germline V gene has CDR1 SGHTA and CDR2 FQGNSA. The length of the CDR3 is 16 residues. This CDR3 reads CASSLVSGGSSGELFF. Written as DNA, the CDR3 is TGTGCCAGCAGCTTAGTTAGCGGGGGTTCTTCCGGGGAGCTGTTTTTT.

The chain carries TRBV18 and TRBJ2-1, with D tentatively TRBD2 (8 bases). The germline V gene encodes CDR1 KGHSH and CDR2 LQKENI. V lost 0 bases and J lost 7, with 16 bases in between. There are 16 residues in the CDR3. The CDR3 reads CASSPPVAGQYNEQFF. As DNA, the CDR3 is TGTGCCAGCTCACCACCGGTAGCGGGACAGTATAATGAGCAGTTCTTC.

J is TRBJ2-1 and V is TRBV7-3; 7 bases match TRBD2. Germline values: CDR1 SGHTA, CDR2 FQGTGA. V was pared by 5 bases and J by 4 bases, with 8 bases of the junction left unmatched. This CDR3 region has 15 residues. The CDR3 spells CASSPEAGKYNEQFF. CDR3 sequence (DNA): TGTGCCAGCAGCCCCGAAGCGGGGAAATACAATGAGCAGTTCTTC.

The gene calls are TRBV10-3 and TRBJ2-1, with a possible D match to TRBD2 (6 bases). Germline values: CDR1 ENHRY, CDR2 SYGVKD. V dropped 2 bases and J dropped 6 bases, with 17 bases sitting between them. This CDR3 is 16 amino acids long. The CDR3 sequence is CAISEAAVLARNEQFF. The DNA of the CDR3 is TGTGCCATCAGTGAGGCCGCCGTGCTAGCGCGCAATGAGCAGTTCTTC.

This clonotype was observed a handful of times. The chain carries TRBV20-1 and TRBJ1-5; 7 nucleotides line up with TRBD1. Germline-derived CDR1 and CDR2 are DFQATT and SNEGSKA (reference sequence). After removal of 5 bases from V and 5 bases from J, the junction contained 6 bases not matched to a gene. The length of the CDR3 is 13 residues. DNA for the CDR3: TGCAGTGCTGCAGGGGGAAAGTATCAGCCCCAGCATTTT. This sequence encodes CSAAGGKYQPQHF.

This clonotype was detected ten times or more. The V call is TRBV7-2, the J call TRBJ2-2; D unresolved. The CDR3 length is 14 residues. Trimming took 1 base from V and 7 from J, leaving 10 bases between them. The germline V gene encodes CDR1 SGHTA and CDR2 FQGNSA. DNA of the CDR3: TGTGCCAGCAGCTTAGTGGGCGGAAGCGGGGAGCTGTTTTTT. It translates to CASSLVGGSGELFF.

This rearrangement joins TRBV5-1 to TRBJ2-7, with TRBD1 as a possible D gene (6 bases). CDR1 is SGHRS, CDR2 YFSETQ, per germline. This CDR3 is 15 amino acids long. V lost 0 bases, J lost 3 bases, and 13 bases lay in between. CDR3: CASSLEPGAHYEQYF. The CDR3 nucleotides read TGCGCCAGCAGCTTGGAACCAGGGGCCCACTACGAGCAGTACTTC.

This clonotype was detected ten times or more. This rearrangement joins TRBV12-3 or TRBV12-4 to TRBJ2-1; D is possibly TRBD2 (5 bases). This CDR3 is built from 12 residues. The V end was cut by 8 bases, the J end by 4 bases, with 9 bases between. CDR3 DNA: TGTGCCAGCTGCCGAGGGTACAATGAGCAGTTCTTC. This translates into CASCRGYNEQFF.

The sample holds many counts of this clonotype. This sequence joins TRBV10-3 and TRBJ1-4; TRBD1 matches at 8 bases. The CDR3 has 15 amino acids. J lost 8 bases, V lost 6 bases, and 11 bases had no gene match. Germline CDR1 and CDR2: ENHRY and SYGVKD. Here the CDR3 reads CAISYDRGGIEKLFF. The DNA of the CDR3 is TGTGCCATCAGCTACGACAGGGGTGGGATCGAAAAACTGTTTTTT.

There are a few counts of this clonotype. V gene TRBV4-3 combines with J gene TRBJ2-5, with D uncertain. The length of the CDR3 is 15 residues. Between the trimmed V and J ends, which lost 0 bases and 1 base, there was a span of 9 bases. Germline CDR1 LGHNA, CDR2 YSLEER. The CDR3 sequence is CASSQDGDFQETQYF. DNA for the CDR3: TGCGCCAGCAGCCAAGATGGAGACTTCCAAGAGACCCAGTACTTC.